Listed here are 17 T cell receptor beta chains from one sample, sequenced in a study of Ad26.COV2.S vaccination and SARS-CoV-2 variants. TCRdb keeps only in-frame clones here, not all; method: immunoSEQ multiplex PCR. The profile shows hundreds of thousands of clones, more than 75% of them singletons. The treatment was: 19 received Ad26.COV2.S at low or high dose, single or two shots; 5 received placebo; per-sample allocation not given. Day 63 after the first vaccine or placebo injection was the time point for sampling. The input for sequencing was peripheral blood, taken in a trial of Ad26.COV2.S vaccine versus placebo. Source of these receptors: a person between 18 and 59 years old who received the Ad26.COV2.S COVID-19 vaccine or a placebo.

V gene TRBV2 combines with J gene TRBJ2-7, with D unresolved. Trimming stripped 3 bases from V and 5 bases from J, with 8 bases between. The CDR3 is 12 residues long. CDR1 is SNHLY, CDR2 FYNNEI, per germline. CDR3 sequence: CASSDAGHEQYF. The CDR3 DNA reads TGTGCCAGCAGTGATGCAGGTCACGAGCAGTACTTC.

The chain is built from TRBV12-3 or TRBV12-4 and TRBJ1-5; D is uncertain. V was shortened by 5 bases and J by 7 bases, with 9 bases between the two germline ends. The CDR3 sequence is 12 residues long. The CDR3 coding sequence is TGTGCCAGCAGTGCCTTCGGCCAGCCCCAGCATTTT. Protein: CASSAFGQPQHF.

This chain joins TRBV5-5 and TRBJ1-5; 8 bases align to TRBD1. The V and J ends lost 4 bases and 2 bases, in that order; junction bases with no gene match: 5. This CDR3 is 15 amino acids long. Germline V gene lookup returns CDR1 SGHKS and CDR2 YYEKEE (reference sequence). The CDR3 DNA reads as TGTGCCAGCAGCGAACAGGGGGGCGGCAATCAGCCCCAGCATTTT. Amino acids: CASSEQGGGNQPQHF.

The V gene is TRBV7-2, the J gene TRBJ1-2; D may be TRBD1 (5 bases). V dropped 3 bases and J dropped 5 bases, with 13 bases sitting between them. Looked up from germline, CDR1 is SGHTA and CDR2 is FQGNSA. The CDR3 extends over 14 amino acids. This chain's CDR3 is CASSFEGASYGYTF. The DNA for the CDR3 is TGTGCCAGCAGCTTTGAAGGGGCCAGTTATGGCTACACCTTC.

The chain recombines TRBV7-2 with TRBJ2-3; D is possibly TRBD2 (6 bases). V lost 1 base to trimming and J lost 14 bases, with 22 bases between them. The germline V gene has CDR1 SGHTA and CDR2 FQGNSA. The CDR3 sequence is 15 residues long. CDR3 protein: CASSLELSGEAHRYF. The CDR3, as DNA: TGTGCCAGCAGCTTAGAGCTTTCTGGGGAGGCTCATCGGTATTTT. The entire variable domain, with the rest obtained from reference TRBV7-2 and TRBJ2-3, is as follows: GAGVSQSPSNKVTEKGKDVELRCDPISGHTALYWYRQSLGQGLEFLIYFQGNSAPDKSGLPSDRFSAERTGGSVSTLTIQRTQQEDSAVYLCASSLELSGEAHRYFGPGTRLTVL.

The chain employs TRBV27 and TRBJ1-1, with D possibly being TRBD1 (5 bases). The CDR3 has 13 residues. CDR1 and CDR2 (germline): MNHEY, SMNVEV (reference sequence). V was shortened by 5 bases and J by 3 bases, with 10 bases between the two germline ends. The DNA of the CDR3 is TGTGCCAGCAGTCCCGGACACTACACTGAAGCTTTCTTT. Encoded protein: CASSPGHYTEAFF.

V usage is TRBV19 and J usage is TRBJ1-2, with 7 bases fitting TRBD1. This CDR3 is 13 amino acids long. The V segment lost 7 bases and the J segment 4 bases; nucleotides outside the gene matches: 6. Germline CDR1 is LNHDA and CDR2 is SQIVND (reference sequence). The CDR3 reads CASMRTGLYGYTF. The CDR3 DNA reads as TGTGCCAGTATGCGGACAGGACTCTATGGCTACACCTTC.

V usage is TRBV11-1 and J usage is TRBJ2-7; D possibly corresponds to TRBD2 (5 bases). Germline V gene data show CDR1 as SGHAT and CDR2 as FQDESV (reference sequence). The CDR3 extends over 14 amino acids. V was cut by 1 base and J by 6 bases, with 13 bases left in between. CDR3: CASSLGRSSFEQYF. The CDR3 nucleotides are TGTGCCAGCAGCTTAGGTCGCTCTAGCTTCGAGCAGTACTTC.

The chain employs TRBV19 and TRBJ2-4; 7 nucleotides agree with TRBD1. The V gene's germline CDR1 is LNHDA and CDR2 SQIVND (reference sequence). There are 15 residues in the CDR3. J lost 0 bases, V lost 5 bases, and 4 bases had no gene match. The CDR3 reads CASSWDSLAKNIQYF. CDR3 nucleotide sequence: TGTGCCAGTAGTTGGGACAGCCTAGCCAAAAACATTCAGTACTTC.

The V and J genes are TRBV9 and TRBJ1-2, with D unclear. The CDR3 is 12 amino acids. V was pared by 3 bases and J by 7 bases, with 10 bases between. The V gene's germline CDR1 is SGDLS and CDR2 YYNGEE. The CDR3: CASSAVFGGYTF. CDR3 DNA: TGTGCCAGCAGCGCAGTATTTGGTGGCTACACCTTC.

The rearrangement links TRBV6-5 to TRBJ1-5; unclear D gene. Per germline, CDR1 MNHEY and CDR2 SVGAGI. Trimming shortened V by 5 bases and J by 2 bases, and 7 bases separated the two germline ends. The CDR3 consists of 13 residues. The CDR3 nucleotides are TGTGCCAGCAGTCGGTGGGGCAATCAGCCCCAGCATTTT. Its translation: CASSRWGNQPQHF.

The rearrangement links TRBV9 to TRBJ1-2, with D hard to call. The V gene lost 5 bases and the J gene lost 5 bases, with 22 bases spanning the gap. Germline CDR1 reads SGDLS; CDR2 reads YYNGEE. This CDR3 region has 16 residues. CDR3 residues: CASSDGRGGHPYGYTF. The CDR3 nucleotides read TGTGCCAGCAGTGACGGGCGGGGAGGGCACCCTTATGGCTACACCTTC.

The CDR3 loop is CAREGAANYGYTF. The DNA of the CDR3 is TGTGCCAGAGAGGGGGCAGCGAACTATGGCTACACCTTC. The chain couples TRBV2 to TRBJ1-2, with 7 positions matching TRBD1. Looked up from germline, CDR1 is SNHLY and CDR2 is FYNNEI. The CDR3 extends over 13 amino acids. The V segment lost 9 bases and the J segment 2 bases; nucleotides outside the gene matches: 6.

The chain links TRBV6-1 to TRBJ2-3; 12 nucleotides align to TRBD2. After removal of 2 bases from V and 4 bases from J, the junction contained 1 base not matched to a gene. Germline lookup yields CDR1 MNHNS and CDR2 SASEGT. CDR3 length: 15 residues. The CDR3 protein is CASSETSGGPDTQYF. CDR3 DNA sequence: TGTGCCAGCAGTGAAACTAGCGGGGGGCCAGATACGCAGTATTTT.

The gene calls are TRBV7-6 and TRBJ2-1, with 13 bases that match TRBD2. Germline CDR1 and CDR2: SGHVS and FNYEAQ. CDR3 length: 16 residues. The ends lost 3 bases at V and 8 bases at J; junction bases unmatched: 7. This CDR3 is CASSLKGLAGNYEQFF. CDR3 DNA sequence: TGTGCCAGCAGCTTGAAGGGACTAGCGGGGAACTATGAGCAGTTCTTC.

This rearrangement joins TRBV6-2 or TRBV6-3 to TRBJ2-2; D gene unclear. Germline CDR1 reads MNHEY; CDR2 reads SVGEGT. The CDR3 runs to 11 residues. V gave up 6 bases and J gave up 5 bases, with 4 bases separating them. CDR3 nucleotides: TGTGCCAGCAGCCAAACCGGGGAGCTGTTTTTT. It codes for CASSQTGELFF.

This clone was picked up a small number of times. The rearrangement joins TRBV3-1 (or the pseudogene TRBV3-2) to TRBJ2-7; D call uncertain. Germline lookup yields CDR1 LGHDT and CDR2 YNNKEL (reference sequence). The CDR3 is 18 amino acids. V was clipped by 1 base and J by 3 bases, with 22 bases between them. CDR3 DNA sequence: TGTGCCAGCAGCCAAGCGATCAGTTGGGGTACTGCCGGCTACGAGCAGTACTTC. This encodes CASSQAISWGTAGYEQYF.